A single sample gave rise to the 20 T cell receptor beta chains below, sequenced in a study of cytomegalovirus exposure and HLA in healthy donors. The primer mix had 60 Vbeta and 13 Jbeta primers. Using immunoSEQ multiplex PCR, the repertoire was profiled, and TCRdb retains in-frame clones only, with some absent. The table shows 150,000 to 200,000 clones, with 80% to 90% occurring only once. Sequencing was carried out using PBMCs. The source of these receptors is a man between 18 and 29 years old in good health and CMV-seropositive.

The rearrangement uses TRBV19 and TRBJ1-2, with 7 bases fitting TRBD1. The CDR3 is 13 amino acids. The J segment lost 7 bases and the V segment lost 6 bases, leaving 8 bases of the junction unmatched. Germline CDR1 is LNHDA and CDR2 is SQIVND (reference sequence). The CDR3 bases are TGTGCCAGTAGACAGGGGCGATCTGGTGGCTACACCTTC. Protein: CASRQGRSGGYTF. Looking up the rest from reference TRBV19 and TRBJ1-2 gives the full variable domain: DGGITQSPKYLFRKEGQNVTLSCEQNLNHDAMYWYRQDPGQGLRLIYYSQIVNDFQKGDIAEGYSVSREKKESFPLTVTSAQKNPTAFYLCASRQGRSGGYTFGSGTRLTVV.

This clone has only a few counts. This chain uses TRBV27 with TRBJ2-6, with a weak D call TRBD2 (5 bases). This CDR3 comprises 19 residues. Germline CDR1 is MNHEY and CDR2 is SMNVEV (reference sequence). Trimming took 7 bases from V and 0 from J, leaving 22 bases between them. CDR3 nucleotide sequence: TGTGCCAGCACTTCTAGAATCAGGAGGACGAGCTCTGGGGCCAACGTCCTGACTTTC. This encodes CASTSRIRRTSSGANVLTF.

The V gene is TRBV19, the J gene TRBJ2-3, with TRBD2 identical over 12 bases. CDR3 length equals 17 residues. The V gene end was trimmed by 1 base and the J gene end by 4 bases; junction bases not matched to a gene: 6. CDR1 and CDR2 (germline): LNHDA, SQIVND (reference sequence). The CDR3 DNA sequence: TGTGCCAGTAGTATAGGATTGACTAGCGGGGGTTCAGATACGCAGTATTTT. Translated, it gives CASSIGLTSGGSDTQYF.

The rearrangement joins TRBV4-3 to TRBJ2-3, with 14 bases lining up with TRBD2. The germline V gene has CDR1 LGHNA and CDR2 YSLEER. J gave up 1 base and V 4 bases, and 1 base lay outside the gene matches. The CDR3 sequence is 16 residues long. Here the CDR3 reads CASSRGLAGGTDTQYF. CDR3 nucleotide sequence: TGCGCCAGCAGCCGGGGACTAGCGGGGGGCACAGATACGCAGTATTTT.

The gene calls are TRBV6-5 and TRBJ1-6; no definite D call. The CDR3 spans 15 residues. CDR1 is MNHEY, CDR2 SVGAGI, per germline. V gave up 0 bases and J gave up 6 bases, with 9 bases separating them. The CDR3 region has the DNA TGTGCCAGCAGTTACTCGTTCAACAGTAATTCACCCCTCCACTTT. Protein product: CASSYSFNSNSPLHF.

The V call is TRBV21-1, the J call TRBJ2-4; TRBD2 was called by the table and not checked on the DNA. TRBV21-1 is deemed a pseudogene. The CDR3 consists of 15 residues. The CDR3 loop is CASRSGGLGKNIQYF. In DNA, the CDR3 is TGTGCCAGCAGATCGGGGGGGCTTGGCAAAAACATTCAGTACTTC.

The rearrangement uses TRBV6-6 and TRBJ2-5, with a weak D call TRBD2 (6 bases). With 6 bases removed from V and 5 bases from J, the gap between germline ends came to 13 bases. The germline gives CDR1 MNHNY, CDR2 SVGAGI (reference sequence). The CDR3 runs to 13 residues. As DNA, the CDR3 is TGTGCCAGCAGCATGGGGGGACGGGAGACCCAGTACTTC. Its protein is CASSMGGRETQYF.

Comments on this clone: The germline gene is not matched at one end of the junction; a read error may be the cause. Distinct nucleotide sequences in the sample also encode this CDR3. This chain joins TRBV27 and TRBJ2-5, with a weak D call TRBD1 (6 bases). This CDR3 is 15 amino acids long. Germline values: CDR1 MNHEY, CDR2 SMNVEV (reference sequence). CDR3 bases: TGTGCCAGCAGTCTATCACAGGGATACCAAGAGACCCAGTACTTC. Protein product: CASSLSQGYQETQYF.

The chain is built from TRBV7-2 and TRBJ1-2; TRBD1 is a possible D gene (5 bases). This CDR3 contains 15 residues. The V gene's germline CDR1 is SGHTA and CDR2 FQGNSA. Trimming took 2 bases from V and 6 from J, leaving 16 bases between them. CDR3 sequence (DNA): TGTGCCAGCAGCTTATTGGGGGGGACCCCCCATGGCTACACCTTC. Protein product: CASSLLGGTPHGYTF.

This clone was picked up one time. The chain has TRBV9 and TRBJ2-3; possibly TRBD2 for D (6 bases). Germline CDR1 reads SGDLS; CDR2 reads YYNGEE. The CDR3 runs 13 residues. The V end was cut by 4 bases, the J end by 8 bases, with 14 bases between. The CDR3 bases are TGTGCCAGCAGCTCCCTTGGGGGAGGTACGCAGTATTTT. Amino acid sequence: CASSSLGGGTQYF.

The rearrangement joins TRBV7-2 to TRBJ1-2, with a possible D match to TRBD1 (5 bases). Trimming removed 5 bases at V and 5 bases at J, with 12 bases between. The germline V gene has CDR1 SGHTA and CDR2 FQGNSA. The CDR3 is 13 residues long. The CDR3 loop reads CASSPRQMYGYTF. As DNA, the CDR3 is TGTGCCAGCAGCCCTCGACAGATGTATGGCTACACCTTC.

Here the CDR3 reads CASSLGTSTDTQYF. DNA of the CDR3: TGTGCCAGCAGCTTAGGCACAAGCACAGATACGCAGTATTTT. This chain uses TRBV7-6 with TRBJ2-3; D not resolved. Germline values: CDR1 SGHVS, CDR2 FNYEAQ. V was shortened by 1 base and J by 0 bases, with 5 bases between the two germline ends. The CDR3 covers 14 residues.

This chain connects TRBV29-1 to TRBJ1-1, with a weak D call TRBD1 (5 bases). The CDR3 totals 16 residues. Germline V gives CDR1 SQVTM, CDR2 ANQGSEA. The V and J ends lost 6 bases and 6 bases respectively, with 26 bases between them. The CDR3 bases are TGCAGCGTGAACCCGGCCGCGGGGGTAAGGAGTGCTGAAGCTTTCTTT. Translation: CSVNPAAGVRSAEAFF.

This sequence joins TRBV5-1 and TRBJ2-5; TRBD1 might be the D (5 bases). Germline CDR1 reads SGHRS; CDR2 reads YFSETQ. V was clipped by 5 bases and J by 2 bases, with 10 bases between them. This CDR3 contains 13 residues. The CDR3 loop is CASSRQRQETQYF. CDR3 DNA sequence: TGCGCCAGCAGTAGACAGCGACAAGAGACCCAGTACTTC.

The chain employs TRBV7-9 and TRBJ1-2, with D perhaps matching TRBD1 (5 bases). The CDR3 extends over 13 amino acids. Trimming took off 4 bases at V and 3 bases at J, with 9 bases between the two ends. The germline V gene encodes CDR1 SEHNR and CDR2 FQNEAQ (reference sequence). CDR3 protein: CASSSWGDYGYTF. The CDR3 DNA reads TGTGCCAGCAGCTCGTGGGGGGACTATGGCTACACCTTC.

The rearrangement joins TRBV19 to TRBJ2-5; a possible D gene is TRBD2 (7 bases). Germline V gene sequence: CDR1 LNHDA, CDR2 SQIVND (reference sequence). V lost 4 bases and J lost 7, with 13 bases in between. CDR3 length equals 13 residues. DNA for the CDR3: TGTGCCAGTAGTAGGGCGGGGGCCGGGACCCAGTACTTC. Translation gives CASSRAGAGTQYF.

This clone has more than one count but fewer than ten. The V gene is TRBV5-1, the J gene TRBJ1-1, with D tentatively TRBD1 (5 bases). CDR1 and CDR2 (germline): SGHRS, YFSETQ. The CDR3 loop spans 15 amino acids. Trimming pared 0 bases from V and 1 base from J, leaving 10 bases between. As DNA, the CDR3 is TGCGCCAGCAGCTTGGTGCTGGGGCAGAACACTGAAGCTTTCTTT. Its protein is CASSLVLGQNTEAFF.

The gene calls are TRBV21-1 and TRBJ2-2; the D call in the table, TRBD2, was not verified against the DNA. TRBV21-1 counts as a pseudogene. The CDR3 loop spans 17 amino acids. Written as DNA, the CDR3 is TGTGCCAGCAGCAAAGGAGTAAGGAGGAGGTTCACCGGGGAGCTGTTTTTT. This gives the protein CASSKGVRRRFTGELFF.

V gene TRBV12-5 combines with J gene TRBJ2-3, with 10 bases aligning to TRBD2. Germline V CDR1 and CDR2: LGHNT, FRNRAP. The CDR3 runs 17 residues. Germline trimming cut 4 bases from V and 2 bases from J; bases unmatched to any gene: 9. CDR3 amino acids: CASGSHSGGRVTDTQYF. The DNA of the CDR3 is TGTGCTAGTGGTTCTCATAGCGGGGGGAGGGTCACAGATACGCAGTATTTT. Filled out from reference TRBV12-5 and TRBJ2-3, the complete variable domain reads DARVTQTPRHKVTEMGQEVTMRCQPILGHNTVFWYRQTMMQGLELLAYFRNRAPLDDSGMPKDRFSAEMPDATLATLKIQPSEPRDSAVYFCASGSHSGGRVTDTQYFGPGTRLTVL.

V and J are TRBV9 and TRBJ1-2; D is uncertain. The V end lost 0 bases, the J end lost 4 bases, and 10 bases lay between the germline ends. CDR3 length: 14 amino acids. The V gene's germline CDR1 is SGDLS and CDR2 YYNGEE. CDR3 protein: CASSVGRSSYGYTF. In nucleotides, the CDR3 is TGTGCCAGCAGCGTAGGTAGATCTTCCTATGGCTACACCTTC.